The 30 T cell receptor beta chains given below trace back to one sample, sequenced in a study of neurological immune-mediated disorders. Via MiXCR, TCRdb re-called the 5' RACE reads, giving one row per CDR3 protein. Among about 14,000 distinct CDR3 sequences listed, roughly 7% were seen once. What was sequenced was CD8+ T cells from blood. All receptors derive from a woman in her thirties or forties in good health.

This clonotype appeared many times. The rearrangement uses TRBV18 and TRBJ2-1, with a weak D call TRBD1 (6 bases). V was shortened by 5 bases and J by 4 bases, with 15 bases between the two germline ends. The CDR3 covers 15 residues. Germline-derived CDR1 and CDR2 are KGHSH and LQKENI. Written as DNA, the CDR3 is TGTGCCAGCTCATCGCGACAGGTGGGGTACAATGAGCAGTTCTTC. Translated: CASSSRQVGYNEQFF.

This clonotype was counted ten times or more. The chain employs TRBV2 and TRBJ1-2; D is unresolved. CDR1 is SNHLY and CDR2 is FYNNEI in the germline V gene. Trimming cost V 4 bases and J 4 bases, with 13 bases left between them. The CDR3 sequence is 14 residues long. The CDR3 coding sequence is TGTGCCAGCAGTGTCGGCCAGACTAGCTATGGCTACACCTTC. This encodes CASSVGQTSYGYTF.

This clonotype was counted ten times or more. This sequence joins TRBV20-1 and TRBJ1-1; 11 bases match TRBD1. Trimming removed 5 bases from V and 3 bases from J; junction bases left unmatched: 8. Germline CDR1 DFQATT, CDR2 SNEGSKA (reference sequence). The CDR3 is 15 residues long. The CDR3 reads CSAPSGTGGYTEAFF. The CDR3 nucleotides are TGCAGTGCTCCCTCTGGGACAGGGGGGTACACTGAAGCTTTCTTT.

This clonotype was found many times. The rearrangement links TRBV12-3 or TRBV12-4 to TRBJ2-7, with D possibly matching TRBD1 (5 bases). V was clipped by 4 bases and J by 0 bases, with 7 bases between them. The CDR3 has 13 residues. CDR3 residues: CASSSDSSYEQYF. The CDR3 region has the DNA TGTGCCAGCAGTTCCGACAGCTCCTACGAGCAGTACTTC.

Judged by abundance, this clonotype is medium-sized (0.01 to 0.1%). The rearrangement joins TRBV27 to TRBJ1-5; D may be TRBD1 (5 bases). This CDR3 is built from 14 residues. Germline CDR1 MNHEY, CDR2 SMNVEV (reference sequence). V was cut by 3 bases and J by 7 bases, with 13 bases left in between. The CDR3 is CASSLGGGRQPQHF. The CDR3, as DNA: TGTGCCAGCAGTTTGGGGGGGGGTAGACAGCCCCAGCATTTT.

This clonotype has ten or more counts. The V gene is TRBV12-3 or TRBV12-4, the J gene TRBJ1-2; 10 nucleotides match TRBD1. This CDR3 has 14 residues. V lost 5 bases and J lost 6; bases outside the gene matches: 6. CDR3 sequence reads: CASSASGTGDGYTF. The CDR3 region has the DNA TGTGCCAGCAGTGCCTCCGGGACAGGGGATGGCTACACCTTC.

This clonotype was picked up many times. The chain links TRBV6-2 or TRBV6-3 to TRBJ2-3; TRBD1 matches at 8 bases. Germline assignment: CDR1 MNHEY and CDR2 SVGEGT. This CDR3 is built from 18 residues. Trimming at V came to 2 bases and at J to 4 bases, leaving 14 bases not matched to a gene. CDR3 residues: CASSYLQPGGSAADTQYF. CDR3 DNA: TGTGCCAGCAGTTACCTCCAACCAGGGGGCAGTGCCGCAGATACGCAGTATTTT.

At least ten counts were recorded for this clonotype. The chain has TRBV18 and TRBJ1-5, with 8 bases identical to TRBD1. The CDR3 sequence is 14 residues long. The germline gives CDR1 KGHSH, CDR2 LQKENI. The J segment lost 5 bases and the V segment lost 3 bases, leaving 3 bases of the junction unmatched. The CDR3 loop reads CASSPQGADQPQHF. The CDR3 nucleotides read TGTGCCAGCTCACCCCAGGGGGCTGATCAGCCCCAGCATTTT.

This clonotype was recorded many times. The chain combines TRBV11-2 with TRBJ2-1, with D possibly being TRBD1 (6 bases). The CDR3 spans 15 residues. Trimming removed 5 bases at V and 5 bases at J, with 16 bases between. Looked up from germline, CDR1 is SGHAT and CDR2 is FQNNGV. The CDR3 here is CASSAYPNRDNEQFF. The CDR3, as DNA: TGTGCCAGCAGCGCCTACCCCAACAGGGACAATGAGCAGTTCTTC.

This clonotype came up many times. The chain has TRBV7-2 and TRBJ2-3; D gene ambiguous. Deletions cut 7 bases from V and 2 bases from J, with 7 bases between. Germline V gene data show CDR1 as SGHTA and CDR2 as FQGNSA. This CDR3 has 12 residues. As DNA, the CDR3 is TGTGCCAGCACCCCACTCACAGATACGCAGTATTTT. As protein: CASTPLTDTQYF.

This clonotype was detected many times. The chain has TRBV20-1 and TRBJ2-2; 9 positions agree with TRBD2. Germline CDR1 DFQATT, CDR2 SNEGSKA (reference sequence). CDR3 length equals 18 residues. The V and J ends lost 0 bases and 0 bases, in that order; junction bases with no gene match: 8. CDR3 loop: CSARDLRLAGANTGELFF. CDR3 bases: TGCAGTGCTAGAGATTTACGTTTAGCGGGAGCGAACACCGGGGAGCTGTTTTTT.

This clonotype was counted ten times or more. This chain connects TRBV11-2 to TRBJ1-1; a possible D gene is TRBD1 (5 bases). CDR1 is SGHAT, CDR2 FQNNGV, per germline. Trimming left V 2 bases short and J 5 bases short, with 18 bases between. The CDR3 totals 16 residues. CDR3 in amino acids: CASSLSSQGAWTEAFF. The CDR3 DNA sequence: TGTGCCAGCAGCTTAAGTTCGCAGGGTGCATGGACTGAAGCTTTCTTT.

This clonotype was observed many times. CDR3 nucleotides: TGCAGTGCTAACCCCCGGACTAGCGGAAAGGAGGCAGAGACCCAGTACTTC. It encodes CSANPRTSGKEAETQYF. The chain recombines TRBV20-1 with TRBJ2-5, with 10 bases aligning to TRBD2. CDR3 length equals 17 residues. J gave up 4 bases and V 4 bases, and 15 bases lay outside the gene matches. Germline V gene sequence: CDR1 DFQATT, CDR2 SNEGSKA (reference sequence).

By its share, this clonotype is medium-sized. V is TRBV6-4 and J is TRBJ1-6; no clear D. Germline CDR1 reads MRHNA; CDR2 reads SNTAGT. The CDR3 length is 16 residues. Trimming removed 4 bases at V and 2 bases at J, with 12 bases between. This chain's CDR3 is CASSAPLVTYNSPLHF. As DNA, the CDR3 is TGTGCCAGCAGTGCCCCGCTTGTGACCTATAATTCACCCCTCCACTTT.

This clonotype was observed many times. The V gene is TRBV12-3 or TRBV12-4, the J gene TRBJ2-3; 8 nucleotides match TRBD1. This CDR3 spans 15 amino acids. After removal of 6 bases from V and 0 bases from J, the junction contained 5 bases not matched to a gene. CDR3 coding DNA: TGTGCCAGCAGAGAAACAGGGGGGAGCACAGATACGCAGTATTTT. Encoded protein: CASRETGGSTDTQYF.

This clonotype occurred many times. CDR3: CASSFRGPTGELFF. CDR3 bases: TGCGCCAGCAGCTTCCGTGGCCCCACCGGGGAGCTGTTTTTT. The genes are TRBV5-1 and TRBJ2-2; D remains ambiguous. The CDR3 is 14 amino acids. With 2 bases removed from V and 4 bases from J, the gap between germline ends came to 9 bases. CDR1 and CDR2 (germline): SGHRS, YFSETQ.

This clonotype came up many times. The chain links TRBV5-1 to TRBJ2-1; tentative D call: TRBD1 (6 bases). Germline CDR1 and CDR2: SGHRS and YFSETQ. With 5 bases removed from V and 0 bases from J, the gap between germline ends came to 15 bases. This CDR3 contains 16 residues. CDR3 sequence (DNA): TGCGCCAGCAGTCAGACAGGAAGCACCTCCTACAATGAGCAGTTCTTC. Its protein product is CASSQTGSTSYNEQFF.

In its sample, this clonotype was seen many times. The chain joins TRBV20-1 to TRBJ1-5; 9 bases agree with TRBD1. Unmatched junction bases numbered 9, after V lost 6 bases and J lost 0 bases. This CDR3 is built from 16 residues. Germline assignment: CDR1 DFQATT and CDR2 SNEGSKA (reference sequence). CDR3 DNA sequence: TGCAGTGCGGAAGACAGGGGGAGCATTAGCAATCAGCCCCAGCATTTT. Protein: CSAEDRGSISNQPQHF.

This clonotype was observed at least ten times. One base away lies a much larger clone, so this may be a sequencing read error. J is TRBJ1-5 and V is TRBV20-1; no clear D. The J call is doubtful: the DNA matches TRBJ2-3 better. CDR1 is DFQATT and CDR2 is SNEGSKA in the germline V gene (reference sequence). The CDR3 consists of 14 residues. CDR3: CSARDNLLNQPQYF. The CDR3 bases are TGCAGTGCTAGAGATAACCTTTTGAATCAGCCCCAGTATTTT.

This clonotype was recorded at least ten times. The rearrangement joins TRBV7-9 to TRBJ1-1; D is possibly TRBD1 (5 bases). The V and J ends lost 1 base and 11 bases respectively, with 8 bases between them. The CDR3 has 11 residues. CDR1 is SEHNR, CDR2 FQNEAQ, per germline (reference sequence). In DNA, the CDR3 is TGTGCCAGCAGCTTAGATGGGACGGCTTTCTTT. This codes for CASSLDGTAFF.

This clonotype was seen ten or more times. The gene calls are TRBV20-1 and TRBJ1-1; D gene uncertain. The CDR3 length is 13 residues. CDR1 DFQATT and CDR2 SNEGSKA come from the germline V gene (reference sequence). V lost 3 bases and J lost 0, with 8 bases in between. The CDR3 nucleotides are TGCAGTGCTAGCCACGGATTGAACACTGAAGCTTTCTTT. It encodes CSASHGLNTEAFF.

This clonotype is medium-sized within its sample. The V gene is TRBV12-3 or TRBV12-4, the J gene TRBJ1-6, with D unresolved. V lost 6 bases and J 3 bases, leaving 12 bases between the germline ends. CDR3 length: 15 amino acids. The DNA of the CDR3 is TGTGCCAGCAGACCTGGACGGAACTATAATTCACCCCTCCACTTT. This gives the protein CASRPGRNYNSPLHF.

This clonotype was recorded many times. The chain has TRBV7-9 and TRBJ1-5; TRBD1 agrees at 8 bases. V gave up 4 bases and J gave up 11 bases; unmatched junction bases: 13. The CDR3 contains 15 residues. Germline loops: CDR1 SEHNR, CDR2 FQNEAQ (reference sequence). CDR3 bases: TGTGCCAGCAGCTCCACCAAGGACAGGGATGAGGCCCAGCATTTT. This sequence encodes CASSSTKDRDEAQHF.

The chain joins TRBV7-9 to TRBJ1-1; D gene uncertain. V dropped 2 bases and J dropped 5 bases, with 6 bases sitting between them. This CDR3 comprises 12 residues. Germline CDR1 SEHNR, CDR2 FQNEAQ (reference sequence). DNA for the CDR3: TGTGCCAGCAGCTTATCCAAAACTGAAGCTTTCTTT. Amino acid sequence: CASSLSKTEAFF.

This clonotype was counted at least ten times. The rearrangement joins TRBV20-1 to TRBJ1-3, with D tentatively TRBD1 (5 bases). V lost 0 bases and J 0 bases, leaving 18 bases between the germline ends. This CDR3 is 18 amino acids long. The V gene's germline CDR1 is DFQATT and CDR2 SNEGSKA (reference sequence). CDR3 sequence: CSAREAGGWLSSGNTIYF. Here the CDR3 DNA reads TGCAGTGCTAGAGAAGCTGGGGGATGGCTGAGCTCTGGAAACACCATATATTTT.

This clonotype was counted ten times or more. This chain links TRBV28 with TRBJ2-1; 9 bases align to TRBD2. Trimming removed 2 bases from V and 6 bases from J; junction bases left unmatched: 8. The CDR3 has 16 amino acids. The germline V gene has CDR1 MDHEN and CDR2 SYDVKM. CDR3: CASSLLSGRPTNEQFF. Here the CDR3 DNA reads TGTGCCAGCAGTTTACTTAGCGGGAGACCCACCAATGAGCAGTTCTTC.

The gene calls are TRBV28 and TRBJ2-3; 11 bases are a match to TRBD2. The J segment lost 6 bases and the V segment lost 9 bases, leaving 20 bases of the junction unmatched. Germline V lookup: CDR1 MDHEN, CDR2 SYDVKM. CDR3 length: 18 residues. CDR3 amino acids: CASFVSTILAGGMDTQYF. The CDR3 region has the DNA TGTGCCAGTTTCGTATCCACGATTCTAGCGGGAGGTATGGATACGCAGTATTTT.

The table lists this clonotype with a count of one. The chain couples TRBV14 to TRBJ1-1, with 8 bases lining up with TRBD1. Germline CDR1 SGHDN, CDR2 FVKESK. Germline trimming cut 1 base from V and 4 bases from J; bases unmatched to any gene: 5. The CDR3 extends over 15 amino acids. The CDR3 loop is CASSQVRGRGTEAFF. CDR3 in DNA: TGTGCCAGCAGCCAAGTCAGGGGGCGTGGCACTGAAGCTTTCTTT.

This clonotype was counted between two and nine times. The J gene is TRBJ1-2, the V gene TRBV12-3 or TRBV12-4; no clear D gene. The V end lost 3 bases, the J end lost 8 bases, and 7 bases lay between the germline ends. The length of the CDR3 is 11 residues. CDR3 residues: CASSFDRGYTF. Written as DNA, the CDR3 is TGTGCCAGCAGTTTCGATCGGGGCTACACCTTC.

Many counts were recorded for this clonotype. The chain has TRBV7-2 and TRBJ2-2; perhaps D is TRBD1 or TRBD2 (5 bases each). In germline, CDR1 is SGHTA, CDR2 FQGNSA. The CDR3 runs 15 residues. The V end lost 0 bases, the J end lost 5 bases, and 10 bases lay between the germline ends. The CDR3 region is CASSLAGVPTGELFF. DNA of the CDR3: TGTGCCAGCAGCTTAGCGGGGGTCCCTACCGGGGAGCTGTTTTTT.